One T cell receptor (beta chain) is described in this entry. Each CDR3 protein is one row after TCRdb ran MiXCR on the RT-PCR reads. This sample has more than 850,000 distinct CDR3 sequences; more than 15% occur once, and the top ten carry 5% to 7.5%. CDR1 SGHTA and CDR2 FQGNSA come from the germline V gene. This CDR3 has 12 residues. The V end was cut by 5 bases, the J end by 5 bases, with 10 bases between. The source of the sample is a study of patients and donors after allogeneic stem cell transplantation. The TCR comes from a human donor who was either an allogeneic HSCT recipient or a stem cell or donor lymphocyte infusion donor (not recorded which). It is not recorded whose cells these are; they may come from a transplant donor. The chain links TRBV7-2 to TRBJ2-7; the D is unclear. The sequenced material came from blood, either unsorted or a sorted T cell fraction (not recorded which). The CDR3, as DNA: TGTGCCAGCAGCCCCCGGGCCAACGAGCAGTACTTC. Its translation is CASSPRANEQYF.